These T cell receptor beta chains were read from a single sample in a study of T cells in Graves' hyperthyroidism and ophthalmopathy. TCRdb recomputed calls from the multiplex PCR reads with MiXCR, one row per CDR3 protein. The table has about 290,000 distinct CDR3 sequences, roughly 20% seen once. The sample consisted of blood. Every receptor here comes from a man aged 45-65 years with Graves' ophthalmopathy. Each CDR3 is given with its conserved first and last residue. The D gene is left open where the match is weak. Only part of the rows carry a size: once, few, many, or a class if the clone is expanded.

v_call: TRBV2; d_call: .; j_call: TRBJ2-7; clone_size: many; cdr3_aa: CASSEGERTQQYF; cdr3_nt: TGTGCCAGCAGTGAGGGGGAACGGACCCAGCAGTACTTC
v_call: TRBV28; d_call: TRBD2; j_call: TRBJ2-4; clone_size: many; cdr3_aa: CASGGTTGNIQYF; cdr3_nt: TGTGCCAGCGGCGGGACTACGGGAAACATTCAGTACTTC
v_call: TRBV12-3/TRBV12-4; d_call: .; j_call: TRBJ1-6; clone_size: .; cdr3_aa: CASSFRESYNSPLHF; cdr3_nt: TGTGCCAGCAGTTTCCGGGAGTCCTATAATTCACCCCTCCACTTT
v_call: TRBV20-1; d_call: TRBD2; j_call: TRBJ2-7; clone_size: few; cdr3_aa: CSAGLAGEGIYEQYF; cdr3_nt: TGCAGTGCCGGACTAGCGGGCGAAGGGATCTACGAGCAGTACTTC
v_call: TRBV7-9; d_call: TRBD2; j_call: TRBJ2-5; clone_size: few; cdr3_aa: CASSSRLAEQETQYF; cdr3_nt: TGTGCCAGCAGCTCCCGACTAGCGGAGCAAGAGACCCAGTACTTC
v_call: TRBV27; d_call: .; j_call: TRBJ2-1; clone_size: few; cdr3_aa: CASTHQGNEQFF; cdr3_nt: TGTGCCAGCACCCACCAGGGAAATGAGCAGTTCTTC
v_call: TRBV11-2; d_call: .; j_call: TRBJ2-2; clone_size: many; cdr3_aa: CASSLVQGGELFF; cdr3_nt: TGTGCCAGCAGCTTAGTGCAGGGTGGGGAGCTGTTTTTT
v_call: TRBV10-3; d_call: TRBD1; j_call: TRBJ2-3; clone_size: many; cdr3_aa: CAISSTGIHTDTQYF; cdr3_nt: TGTGCCATCAGCTCGACAGGGATACACACAGATACGCAGTATTTT
v_call: TRBV3-1; d_call: .; j_call: TRBJ1-3; clone_size: few; cdr3_aa: CASSHWDVSSGNTIYF; cdr3_nt: TGTGCCAGCAGCCATTGGGACGTATCCTCTGGAAACACCATATATTTT
v_call: TRBV3-1; d_call: .; j_call: TRBJ1-1; clone_size: many; cdr3_aa: CATHGGSNTEAFF; cdr3_nt: TGTGCCACCCACGGGGGGTCGAACACTGAAGCTTTCTTT
v_call: TRBV29-1; d_call: .; j_call: TRBJ2-7; clone_size: .; cdr3_aa: CSAYKGGNEQYF; cdr3_nt: TGCAGCGCTTACAAGGGTGGAAACGAGCAGTACTTC
v_call: TRBV5-1; d_call: TRBD1; j_call: TRBJ1-2; clone_size: .; cdr3_aa: CASSLAQGDGYTF; cdr3_nt: TGCGCCAGCAGCTTGGCGCAGGGGGACGGCTACACCTTC
v_call: TRBV28; d_call: TRBD2; j_call: TRBJ2-7; clone_size: .; cdr3_aa: CASTAGGAYEQYF; cdr3_nt: TGTGCCAGTACCGCGGGGGGGGCGTACGAGCAGTACTTC
v_call: TRBV6-5; d_call: .; j_call: TRBJ2-5; clone_size: .; cdr3_aa: CASSYSGGGAETQYF; cdr3_nt: TGTGCCAGCAGTTACTCTGGAGGGGGCGCAGAGACCCAGTACTTC
v_call: TRBV20-1; d_call: .; j_call: TRBJ2-3; clone_size: many; cdr3_aa: CRAHDGRGGGDTQYF; cdr3_nt: TGCAGAGCACATGACGGGAGAGGAGGGGGTGATACGCAGTATTTT
v_call: TRBV6-2/TRBV6-3; d_call: .; j_call: TRBJ2-1; clone_size: few; cdr3_aa: CASTPPDYNEQFF; cdr3_nt: TGTGCCAGCACCCCCCCCGACTACAATGAGCAGTTCTTC
v_call: TRBV7-2; d_call: .; j_call: TRBJ2-5; clone_size: many; cdr3_aa: CASRPGSGETQYF; cdr3_nt: TGTGCCAGCAGGCCGGGTTCAGGAGAGACCCAGTACTTC
v_call: TRBV7-2; d_call: .; j_call: TRBJ1-2; clone_size: .; cdr3_aa: CASSLDAHGYTF; cdr3_nt: TGTGCCAGCAGTTTGGACGCCCATGGCTACACCTTC
v_call: TRBV6-1; d_call: TRBD2; j_call: TRBJ2-3; clone_size: many; cdr3_aa: CASSYGSGSLGTDTQYF; cdr3_nt: TGTGCCAGCAGTTATGGTAGCGGGAGTTTGGGCACAGATACGCAGTATTTT
v_call: TRBV30; d_call: TRBD1; j_call: TRBJ2-3; clone_size: many; cdr3_aa: CAWRRTGGRTDTQYF; cdr3_nt: TGTGCCTGGAGGAGGACAGGGGGCCGCACAGATACGCAGTATTTT
v_call: TRBV7-2; d_call: TRBD1; j_call: TRBJ1-2; clone_size: few; cdr3_aa: CASSLGGQGARGYTF; cdr3_nt: TGTGCCAGCAGCCTAGGGGGACAGGGGGCGAGGGGCTACACCTTC
v_call: TRBV28; d_call: .; j_call: TRBJ1-1; clone_size: many; cdr3_aa: CASSPQGGGTEAFF; cdr3_nt: TGTGCCAGCAGTCCACAGGGAGGGGGCACTGAAGCTTTCTTT
v_call: TRBV12-3/TRBV12-4; d_call: TRBD2; j_call: TRBJ2-3; clone_size: many; cdr3_aa: CASSHSSGRVDTQYF; cdr3_nt: TGTGCCAGCAGTCATTCTAGCGGGAGGGTGGATACGCAGTATTTT
v_call: TRBV25-1; d_call: .; j_call: TRBJ2-6; clone_size: .; cdr3_aa: CASSVSSGYSGANVLTF; cdr3_nt: TGTGCCAGCAGTGTCTCCAGTGGCTACTCTGGGGCCAACGTCCTGACTTTC
v_call: TRBV12-3/TRBV12-4; d_call: .; j_call: TRBJ2-1; clone_size: many; cdr3_aa: CASSTSSYNEQFF; cdr3_nt: TGTGCCAGCTCAACGTCTAGCTACAATGAGCAGTTCTTC
v_call: TRBV18; d_call: .; j_call: TRBJ2-1; clone_size: many; cdr3_aa: CASSRGDEQFF; cdr3_nt: TGTGCCAGCAGCCGAGGCGATGAGCAGTTCTTC
v_call: TRBV18; d_call: TRBD1; j_call: TRBJ1-5; clone_size: many; cdr3_aa: CASSAGQGAGQPQHF; cdr3_nt: TGTGCCAGCTCAGCCGGACAGGGGGCAGGCCAGCCCCAGCATTTT
v_call: TRBV6-1; d_call: .; j_call: TRBJ2-2; clone_size: few; cdr3_aa: CASSRRILDGELFF; cdr3_nt: TGTGCCAGCAGTAGACGGATTCTCGACGGGGAGCTGTTTTTT
v_call: TRBV11-1; d_call: TRBD2; j_call: TRBJ2-1; clone_size: many; cdr3_aa: CASSLERTSGRVNEQFF; cdr3_nt: TGTGCCAGCAGCTTAGAGAGGACTAGCGGGAGGGTTAATGAGCAGTTCTTC
v_call: TRBV29-1; d_call: .; j_call: TRBJ1-1; clone_size: few; cdr3_aa: CSALDLNTEAFF; cdr3_nt: TGCAGCGCCTTGGACCTGAACACTGAAGCTTTCTTT
v_call: TRBV28; d_call: TRBD1; j_call: TRBJ1-5; clone_size: few; cdr3_aa: CASTTDRGQPQHF; cdr3_nt: TGTGCCAGCACTACGGACAGGGGACAGCCCCAGCATTTT
v_call: TRBV2; d_call: TRBD2; j_call: TRBJ2-1; clone_size: many; cdr3_aa: CASILNPGLAGPNEQFF; cdr3_nt: TGTGCCAGCATCTTGAACCCGGGACTAGCGGGACCCAATGAGCAGTTCTTC
v_call: TRBV3-1; d_call: .; j_call: TRBJ2-7; clone_size: many; cdr3_aa: CASSQGGVYDLYF; cdr3_nt: TGTGCCAGCAGCCAAGGCGGCGTGTACGATCTGTACTTC
v_call: TRBV13; d_call: .; j_call: TRBJ1-1; clone_size: many; cdr3_aa: CASSPRTPNTEAFF; cdr3_nt: TGTGCCAGCAGCCCGCGGACGCCGAACACTGAAGCTTTCTTT
v_call: TRBV29-1; d_call: .; j_call: TRBJ1-2; clone_size: .; cdr3_aa: CSVEVLGGGGSSGGYTF; cdr3_nt: TGCAGCGTTGAGGTCTTAGGAGGAGGGGGGTCGTCCGGAGGCTACACCTTC